The 14 T cell receptor beta chains presented below share a single source sample, sequenced in a study of CD8 T cells in Susac syndrome. After extraction with the RNeasy kit, roughly 0.5 to 1 ug of the RNA was reverse transcribed using random hexamers. TCRdb re-called the immunoSEQ multiplex PCR reads through MiXCR, storing one row per CDR3 protein. Of hundreds of thousands of distinct CDR3 sequences in the sample, about 88% were seen once. Sample: CD8+ T cells from PBMCs. The receptors shown here come from a human donor with multiple sclerosis.

V gene TRBV27 combines with J gene TRBJ1-1; D is perhaps TRBD1 (5 bases). Germline CDR1 is MNHEY and CDR2 is SMNVEV (reference sequence). CDR3 length: 17 amino acids. V was shortened by 5 bases and J by 8 bases, with 27 bases between the two germline ends. The CDR3 nucleotides are TGTGCCAGCAGTCCCACACTCTCCCCGGCCGGGGGAATGGAAGCTTTCTTT. Its protein product is CASSPTLSPAGGMEAFF.

This clonotype was observed a few times. The chain uses TRBV4-1 and TRBJ2-7, with a tentative D call TRBD2 (5 bases). The CDR3 loop spans 15 amino acids. Germline lookup yields CDR1 MGHRA and CDR2 YSYEKL. Trimming stripped 0 bases from V and 6 bases from J, with 15 bases between. The DNA of the CDR3 is TGCGCCAGCAGCCAAGATTACGGGGAGAGCCTCGAGCAGTACTTC. Its protein is CASSQDYGESLEQYF.

The J gene is TRBJ2-2, the V gene TRBV18; 7 nucleotides agree with TRBD2. This CDR3 comprises 15 residues. V shed 0 bases, J shed 8 bases, and the junction held 6 bases outside the gene matches. In germline, CDR1 is KGHSH, CDR2 LQKENI. As DNA, the CDR3 is TGTGCCAGCTCACCACCGGGACTAAGCTTAGGGGAGCTGTTTTTT. Protein sequence: CASSPPGLSLGELFF.

A note on this clonotype: An end of the junction differs from the germline gene, which may be a read error. The rearrangement links TRBV27 to TRBJ2-4; D is possibly TRBD1 or TRBD2 (6 bases each). Germline CDR1 reads MNHEY; CDR2 reads SMNVEV (reference sequence). This CDR3 region has 14 residues. CDR3 residues: CASSLWGARNIQYF. The CDR3 coding sequence is TGTGCCAGCAGTTTGTGGGGGGCCAGAAACATTCAGTACTTC.

The chain combines TRBV6-5 with TRBJ2-3; 8 bases map to TRBD1. V lost 2 bases, J lost 5 bases, and 9 bases stayed unmatched. This CDR3 has 16 amino acids. Germline V gives CDR1 MNHEY, CDR2 SVGAGI. The CDR3 DNA is TGTGCCAGCAGTTACGACGACAGGGGTTCGGTAGATACGCAGTATTTT. It yields the protein CASSYDDRGSVDTQYF.

The chain employs TRBV15 and TRBJ2-1; 10 nucleotides align to TRBD2. The length of the CDR3 is 16 residues. V dropped 2 bases and J dropped 8; count of bases not matched to a gene: 9. Germline V gene lookup returns CDR1 LNHNV and CDR2 YYDKDF (reference sequence). The CDR3 loop is CATSRSASGSWHEQFF. CDR3 in DNA: TGTGCCACCAGCAGATCTGCTAGCGGGAGCTGGCATGAGCAGTTCTTC.

V and J are TRBV20-1 and TRBJ1-5, with D uncertain. The CDR3 consists of 14 residues. The ends were cut back, 0 bases at V and 3 bases at J, with 9 bases in the middle. Per the germline V gene, CDR1 is DFQATT and CDR2 is SNEGSKA (reference sequence). The CDR3 DNA reads TGCAGTGCTAGAGAAAGGCGGCTCAATCAGCCCCAGCATTTT. Translating it yields CSARERRLNQPQHF.

The chain employs TRBV27 and TRBJ1-5; 9 bases fit TRBD1. Germline V gene data show CDR1 as MNHEY and CDR2 as SMNVEV (reference sequence). This CDR3 comprises 14 residues. Losses at the gene ends were 1 base for V and 8 bases for J; bases not matched to a gene: 3. The CDR3 spells CASSLWTGAKPQHF. CDR3 nucleotides: TGTGCCAGCAGTTTATGGACAGGGGCGAAGCCCCAGCATTTT.

The J gene is TRBJ1-1, the V gene TRBV14, with D perhaps matching TRBD1 (5 bases). The CDR3 has 18 residues. Trimming shortened V by 3 bases and J by 5 bases, and 25 bases separated the two germline ends. Germline CDR1 reads SGHDN; CDR2 reads FVKESK. The CDR3 DNA reads TGTGCCAGCAGCCACGGAAGACTGGGAGCGGGGGGAGGGACTGAAGCTTTCTTT. Its protein is CASSHGRLGAGGGTEAFF.

The V and J genes are TRBV6-5 and TRBJ2-7; the match to TRBD2 covers 10 bases. The germline V gene has CDR1 MNHEY and CDR2 SVGAGI. The CDR3 loop spans 15 amino acids. J was trimmed by 5 bases and V by 6 bases; bases with no gene match: 10. CDR3 sequence reads: CASRTSGRAIHEQYF. The CDR3, as DNA: TGTGCCAGCAGAACAAGCGGGAGGGCCATCCACGAGCAGTACTTC.

The V and J genes are TRBV2 and TRBJ2-7; the D is unclear. CDR3 length equals 12 residues. With 4 bases removed from V and 5 bases from J, the gap between germline ends came to 9 bases. CDR1 SNHLY and CDR2 FYNNEI come from the germline V gene. The CDR3 is CASSGSVHEQYF. In DNA, the CDR3 is TGTGCCAGCAGTGGATCGGTCCACGAGCAGTACTTC.

This chain joins TRBV2 and TRBJ2-7; D is unclear. The CDR3 is 11 amino acids. Trimming removed 7 bases from V and 6 bases from J, with 10 bases in between. The germline gives CDR1 SNHLY, CDR2 FYNNEI. The CDR3 is CASILISEQYF. CDR3 bases: TGTGCCAGCATCCTCATCTCCGAGCAGTACTTC.

The chain joins TRBV5-6 to TRBJ1-1; no definite D call. The length of the CDR3 is 13 residues. Trimming took 2 bases from V and 4 from J, leaving 9 bases between them. The germline CDR1 and CDR2 sequences are SGHDT and YYEEEE. The DNA for the CDR3 is TGTGCCAGCAGCTTCGGAGCTAGCACTGAAGCTTTCTTT. Translating it yields CASSFGASTEAFF.

This rearrangement joins TRBV5-1 to TRBJ1-1; D ambiguous. V lost 6 bases and J 3 bases, leaving 15 bases between the germline ends. This CDR3 region has 14 residues. CDR1 SGHRS and CDR2 YFSETQ come from the germline V gene. CDR3 nucleotide sequence: TGCGCCAGCAACCCCAGGCGGGGAGACACTGAAGCTTTCTTT. Protein product: CASNPRRGDTEAFF.